One and the same sample provided the 2 T cell receptor beta chains below, sequenced in a study of T-cell reconstitution after alpha-beta-depleted transplantation in children. Unique molecular identifiers were used to barcode this TCRbeta library. A single record per CDR3 protein comes from TCRdb applying MiXCR to the PCR reads. The sample carries 330,000 or so distinct CDR3 sequences, roughly a tenth recorded once. The source was PBMCs, collected before TCRalphabeta/CD19-depleted stem cell transplant. Receptors originate from a boy in the first two years of life with acute myeloid leukemia, due to receive a stem cell transplant.

This clonotype was picked up a small number of times. V and J are TRBV10-3 and TRBJ2-7; 11 nucleotides match TRBD2. Germline CDR1 is ENHRY and CDR2 is SYGVKD. V was clipped by 4 bases and J by 5 bases; unmatched bases: 4. CDR3 length equals 14 residues. CDR3 DNA: TGTGCCATCAGTGGTAGCGGGGGGGCCCACGAGCAGTACTTC. Its protein product is CAISGSGGAHEQYF.

This clonotype was seen repeatedly, ten times or more. The chain employs TRBV18 and TRBJ2-7; 7 nucleotides match TRBD2. The junction had 11 bases not matched to a gene; V was cut back by 6 bases and J by 3 bases. This CDR3 contains 15 residues. CDR1 is KGHSH and CDR2 is LQKENI in the germline V gene. CDR3 DNA sequence: TGTGCCAGCTCCCCCGGAGGCGGGGGTCGCTACGAGCAGTACTTC. Translation gives CASSPGGGGRYEQYF.